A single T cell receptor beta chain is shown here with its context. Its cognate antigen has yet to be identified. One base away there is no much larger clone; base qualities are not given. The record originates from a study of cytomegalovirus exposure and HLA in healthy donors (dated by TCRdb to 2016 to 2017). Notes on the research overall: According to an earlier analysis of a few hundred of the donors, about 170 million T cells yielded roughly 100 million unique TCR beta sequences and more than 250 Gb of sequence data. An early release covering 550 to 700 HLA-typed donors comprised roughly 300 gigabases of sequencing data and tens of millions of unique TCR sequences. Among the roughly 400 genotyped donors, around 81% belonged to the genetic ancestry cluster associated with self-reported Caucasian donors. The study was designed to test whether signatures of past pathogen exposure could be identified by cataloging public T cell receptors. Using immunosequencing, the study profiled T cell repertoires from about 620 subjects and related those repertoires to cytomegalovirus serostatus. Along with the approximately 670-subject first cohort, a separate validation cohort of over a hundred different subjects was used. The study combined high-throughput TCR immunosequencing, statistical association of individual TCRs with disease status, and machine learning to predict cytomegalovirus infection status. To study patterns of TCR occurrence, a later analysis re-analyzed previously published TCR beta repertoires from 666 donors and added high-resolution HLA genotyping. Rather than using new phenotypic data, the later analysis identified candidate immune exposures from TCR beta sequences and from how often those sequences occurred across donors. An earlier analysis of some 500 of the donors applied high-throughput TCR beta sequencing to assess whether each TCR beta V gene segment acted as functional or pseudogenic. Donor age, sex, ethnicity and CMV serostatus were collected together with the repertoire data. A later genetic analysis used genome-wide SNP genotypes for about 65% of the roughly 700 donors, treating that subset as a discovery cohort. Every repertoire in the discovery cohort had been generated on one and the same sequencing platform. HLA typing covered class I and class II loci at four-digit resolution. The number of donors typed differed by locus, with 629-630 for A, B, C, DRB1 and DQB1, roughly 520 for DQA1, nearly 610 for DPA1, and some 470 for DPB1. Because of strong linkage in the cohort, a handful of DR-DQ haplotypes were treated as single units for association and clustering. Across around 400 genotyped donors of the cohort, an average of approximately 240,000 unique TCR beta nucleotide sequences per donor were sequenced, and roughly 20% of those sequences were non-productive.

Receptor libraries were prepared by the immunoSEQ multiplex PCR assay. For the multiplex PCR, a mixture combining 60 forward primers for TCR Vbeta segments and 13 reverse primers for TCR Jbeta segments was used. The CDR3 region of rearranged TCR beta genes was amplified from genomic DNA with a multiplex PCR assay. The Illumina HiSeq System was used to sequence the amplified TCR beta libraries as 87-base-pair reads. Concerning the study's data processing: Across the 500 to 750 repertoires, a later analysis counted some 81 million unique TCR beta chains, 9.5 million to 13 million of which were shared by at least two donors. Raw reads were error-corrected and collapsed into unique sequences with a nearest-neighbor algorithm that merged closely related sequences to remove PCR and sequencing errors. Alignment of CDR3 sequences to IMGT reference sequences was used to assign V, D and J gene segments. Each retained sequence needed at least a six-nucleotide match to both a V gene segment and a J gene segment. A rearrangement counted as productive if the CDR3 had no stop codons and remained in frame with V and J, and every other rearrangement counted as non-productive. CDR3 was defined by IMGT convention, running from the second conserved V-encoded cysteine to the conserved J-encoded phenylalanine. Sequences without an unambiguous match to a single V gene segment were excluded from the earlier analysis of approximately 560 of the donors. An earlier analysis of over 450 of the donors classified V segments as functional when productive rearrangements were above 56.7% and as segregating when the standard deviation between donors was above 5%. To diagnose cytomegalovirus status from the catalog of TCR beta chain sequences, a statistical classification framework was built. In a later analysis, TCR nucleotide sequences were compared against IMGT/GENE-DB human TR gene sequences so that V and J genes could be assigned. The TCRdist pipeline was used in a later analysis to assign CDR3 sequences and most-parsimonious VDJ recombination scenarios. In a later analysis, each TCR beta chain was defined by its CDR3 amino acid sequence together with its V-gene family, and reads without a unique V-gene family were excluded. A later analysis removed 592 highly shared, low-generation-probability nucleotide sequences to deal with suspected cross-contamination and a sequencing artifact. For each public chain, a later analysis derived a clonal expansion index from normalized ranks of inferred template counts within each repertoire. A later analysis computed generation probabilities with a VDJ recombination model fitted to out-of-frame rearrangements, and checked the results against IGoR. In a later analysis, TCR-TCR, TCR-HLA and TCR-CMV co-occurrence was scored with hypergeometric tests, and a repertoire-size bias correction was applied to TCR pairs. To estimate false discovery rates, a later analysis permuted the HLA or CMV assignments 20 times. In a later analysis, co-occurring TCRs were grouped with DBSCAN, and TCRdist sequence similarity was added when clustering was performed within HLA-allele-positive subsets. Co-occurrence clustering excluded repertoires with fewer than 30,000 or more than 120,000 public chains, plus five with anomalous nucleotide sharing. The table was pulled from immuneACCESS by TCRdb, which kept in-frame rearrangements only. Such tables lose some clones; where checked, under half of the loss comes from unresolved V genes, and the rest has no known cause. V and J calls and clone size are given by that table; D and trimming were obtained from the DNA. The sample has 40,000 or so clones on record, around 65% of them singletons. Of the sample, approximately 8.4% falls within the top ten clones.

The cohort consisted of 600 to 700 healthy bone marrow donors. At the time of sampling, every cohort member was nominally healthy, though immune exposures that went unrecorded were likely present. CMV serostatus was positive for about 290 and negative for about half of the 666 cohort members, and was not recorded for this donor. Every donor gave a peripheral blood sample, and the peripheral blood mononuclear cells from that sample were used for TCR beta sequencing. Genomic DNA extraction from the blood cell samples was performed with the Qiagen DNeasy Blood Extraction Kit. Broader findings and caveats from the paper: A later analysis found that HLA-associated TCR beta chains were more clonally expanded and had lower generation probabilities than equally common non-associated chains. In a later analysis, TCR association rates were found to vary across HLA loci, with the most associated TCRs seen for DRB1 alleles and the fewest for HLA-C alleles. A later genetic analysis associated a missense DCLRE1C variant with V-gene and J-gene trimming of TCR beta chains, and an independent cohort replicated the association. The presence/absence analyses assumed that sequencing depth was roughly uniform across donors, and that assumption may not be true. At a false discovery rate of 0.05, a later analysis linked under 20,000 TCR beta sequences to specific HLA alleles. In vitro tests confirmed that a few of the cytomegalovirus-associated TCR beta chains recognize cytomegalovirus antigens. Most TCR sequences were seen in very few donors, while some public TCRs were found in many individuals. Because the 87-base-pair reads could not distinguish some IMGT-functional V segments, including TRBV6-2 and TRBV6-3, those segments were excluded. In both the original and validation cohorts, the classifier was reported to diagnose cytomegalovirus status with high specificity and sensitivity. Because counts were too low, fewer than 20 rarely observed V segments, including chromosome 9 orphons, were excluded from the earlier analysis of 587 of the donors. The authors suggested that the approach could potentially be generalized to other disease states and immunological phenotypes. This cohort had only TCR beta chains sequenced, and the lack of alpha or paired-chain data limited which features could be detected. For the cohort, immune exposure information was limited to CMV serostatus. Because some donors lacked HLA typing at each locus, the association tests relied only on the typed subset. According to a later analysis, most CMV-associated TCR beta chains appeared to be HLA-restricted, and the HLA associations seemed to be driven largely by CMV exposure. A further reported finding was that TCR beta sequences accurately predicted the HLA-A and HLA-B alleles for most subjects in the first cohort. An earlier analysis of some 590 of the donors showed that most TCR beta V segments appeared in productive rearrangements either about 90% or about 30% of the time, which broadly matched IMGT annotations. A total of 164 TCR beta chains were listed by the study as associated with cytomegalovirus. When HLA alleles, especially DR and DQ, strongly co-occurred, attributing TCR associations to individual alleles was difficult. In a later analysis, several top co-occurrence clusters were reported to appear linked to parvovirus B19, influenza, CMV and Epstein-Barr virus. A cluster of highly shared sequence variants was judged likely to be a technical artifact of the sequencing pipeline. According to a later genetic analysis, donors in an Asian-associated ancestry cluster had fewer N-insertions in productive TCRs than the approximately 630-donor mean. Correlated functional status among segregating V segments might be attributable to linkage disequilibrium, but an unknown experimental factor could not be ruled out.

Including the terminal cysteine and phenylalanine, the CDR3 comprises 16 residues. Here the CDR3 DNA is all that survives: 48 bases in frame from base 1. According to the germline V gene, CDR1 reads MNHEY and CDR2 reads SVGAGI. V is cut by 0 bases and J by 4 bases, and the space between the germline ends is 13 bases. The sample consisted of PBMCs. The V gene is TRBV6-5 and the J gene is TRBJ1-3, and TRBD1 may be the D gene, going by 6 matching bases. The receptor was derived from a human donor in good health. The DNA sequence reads TGTGCCAGCAGTTACTCGGGGGACAACTCCGGAAACACCATATATTTT. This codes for CASSYSGDNSGNTIYF.